The rows below give T cell receptor beta chains drawn from one sample of a study of cytomegalovirus exposure and HLA in healthy donors. Measured with immunoSEQ multiplex PCR; TCRdb has only the in-frame clones, and not every one. The repertoire consists of 100,000 or so clones, with about 83% occurring once and the leading ten covering 6% to 7.5%. Sequencing used PBMCs. These receptors came from a man aged 18 to 35 in good health and CMV-seronegative. The CDR3 runs from the conserved cysteine through the conserved F or W. The D gene is left open where the match is weak. A row's size may be missing; if present it is once, few, many or a size class.

TRBD1	few	TRBV6-1	TRBJ2-7	CASSDPGQGIYEQYF
TRBD1	NA	TRBV6-1	TRBJ2-3	CASSEGQGAADTQYF
NA	NA	TRBV29-1	TRBJ1-1	CSVPGTGGTEAFF
NA	NA	TRBV6-5	TRBJ2-5	CASSYSIPGGETQYF
NA	NA	TRBV2	TRBJ2-7	CASSEGTPYEQYF
NA	NA	TRBV11-2	TRBJ2-3	CASSFNPSRSDTQYF
NA	NA	TRBV21-1	TRBJ2-7	CASSKIRQGAYEQYF
NA	NA	TRBV28	TRBJ1-3	CASSLGGSRGNTIYF
NA	NA	TRBV7-2	TRBJ1-5	CASSAGEGQPQHF
TRBD1	NA	TRBV9	TRBJ1-3	CASSHSKTGKGNTIYF
TRBD1	NA	TRBV7-2	TRBJ2-7	CASSLHRGPYEQYF
NA	once	TRBV30	TRBJ1-1	CAWSPRGDTEAFF
TRBD2	few	TRBV4-3	TRBJ2-2	CASSQTSAGELFF
NA	NA	TRBV5-1	TRBJ2-7	CASSAPGRAYEQYF
NA	few	TRBV6-1	TRBJ2-7	CASSEAALLSEQYF
NA	NA	TRBV6-5	TRBJ2-7	CASSPGTYEQYF
TRBD2	NA	TRBV4-3	TRBJ2-1	CASSHLSAAGANNEQFF
TRBD1	NA	TRBV28	TRBJ2-7	CASSPSGQGPTGVFDEQYF
NA	NA	TRBV11-2	TRBJ1-4	CASSFVSPEKLFF
TRBD1	NA	TRBV27	TRBJ1-5	CASSPDTGAYSNQPQHF
TRBD1	once	TRBV5-4	TRBJ1-3	CASSLGQGLSGNTIYF
TRBD1	NA	TRBV9	TRBJ2-3	CASSVDGQGSTDTQYF
TRBD2	once	TRBV4-2	TRBJ2-7	CASSQLSGESYEQYF